The 5 T cell receptor beta chains given below trace back to one sample, sequenced in a study of Ad26.COV2.S vaccination and SARS-CoV-2 variants. Noted treatment: around 19 received Ad26.COV2.S at low or high dose, single or two shots; roughly five received placebo; per-sample allocation not given. Day 63 following the first vaccine or placebo injection was when the samples were taken. The table came from immunoSEQ multiplex PCR; TCRdb's copy has only in-frame clones and leaves some out. The repertoire consists of about 680,000 clones, with roughly nine tenths occurring once and the leading ten covering around 1.4%. The sequencing used peripheral blood, collected in a trial of Ad26.COV2.S vaccine versus placebo. The source is a person between 18 and 65 years old who received the Ad26.COV2.S COVID-19 vaccine or a placebo.

The rearrangement joins TRBV7-2 to TRBJ1-5; the match to TRBD1 covers 8 bases. Germline values: CDR1 SGHTA, CDR2 FQGNSA. V was pared by 5 bases and J by 2 bases, with 8 bases of the junction left unmatched. The CDR3 covers 16 residues. CDR3 sequence reads: CASSQGTGRGNQPQHF. CDR3 coding DNA: TGTGCCAGCAGCCAGGGGACAGGAAGGGGCAATCAGCCCCAGCATTTT.

V gene TRBV9 combines with J gene TRBJ2-5; TRBD1 matches at 7 bases. Germline V gene data show CDR1 as SGDLS and CDR2 as YYNGEE. The CDR3 length is 15 residues. The junction had 7 bases not matched to a gene; V was cut back by 4 bases and J by 1 base. The CDR3 bases are TGTGCCAGCAGCTACCGTTGGGACAGCCAAGAGACCCAGTACTTC. Translated, it gives CASSYRWDSQETQYF.

The rearrangement uses TRBV5-5 and TRBJ1-3; 9 bases are shared with TRBD1. Trimming took 3 bases from V and 3 from J; bases not matched to a gene: 10. CDR1 SGHKS and CDR2 YYEKEE come from the germline V gene (reference sequence). The CDR3 is 17 residues long. The CDR3, as DNA: TGTGCCAGCAGCTGGGGGGACAGGGACTTTGTTGGAAACACCATATATTTT. This gives the protein CASSWGDRDFVGNTIYF.

The rearrangement joins TRBV19 to TRBJ2-7; TRBD2 matches at 9 bases. CDR1 is LNHDA and CDR2 is SQIVND in the germline V gene (reference sequence). Trimming removed 6 bases from V and 2 bases from J; junction bases left unmatched: 11. CDR3 length: 16 residues. This chain's CDR3 is CASSLVASGTTYEQYF. CDR3 nucleotides: TGTGCCAGTAGCCTAGTGGCTAGCGGGACAACCTACGAGCAGTACTTC.

The chain is built from TRBV5-4 and TRBJ2-7, with 13 bases fitting TRBD2. V lost 4 bases to trimming and J lost 3 bases; unmatched junction nucleotides: 4. The CDR3 spans 15 residues. The V gene's germline CDR1 is SGHNT and CDR2 YYREEE (reference sequence). The CDR3, as DNA: TGTGCCAGCAGCCCAGGACTAGCGGGGGACTACGAGCAGTACTTC. Protein: CASSPGLAGDYEQYF.